Presented here are 26 T cell receptor beta chains from one specimen sequenced in a study of blood T cells in healthy people across ages. The second PCR ran about 6 to 11 cycles with a sample-barcoded 5' primer and J-beta primers. TCRdb re-derived calls from the 5' RACE reads in MiXCR, one entry per CDR3 protein. The table includes fewer than 1.5 million distinct CDR3 sequences, around 39% detected once. The sequencing input was blood. These receptors were collected from a woman aged 18-29 years in good health.

This rearrangement joins TRBV29-1 to TRBJ1-4, with a possible D match to TRBD1 (6 bases). The CDR3 length is 15 residues. V shed 2 bases and J shed 5 bases, with 15 bases lying between them. Germline V CDR1 and CDR2: SQVTM, ANQGSEA. The CDR3 DNA is TGCAGCGTTGAAATGATGGGGGCGGAGAATGAAAAACTGTTTTTT. The encoded protein is CSVEMMGAENEKLFF. The whole variable domain, filled in from reference TRBV29-1 and TRBJ1-4, reads SAVISQKPSRDICQRGTSLTIQCQVDSQVTMMFWYRQQPGQSLTLIATANQGSEATYESGFVIDKFPISRPNLTFSTLTVSNMSPEDSSIYLCSVEMMGAENEKLFFGSGTQLSVL.

The V call is TRBV7-2, the J call TRBJ2-5; the match to TRBD2 covers 9 bases. Germline trimming cut 5 bases from V and 4 bases from J; bases unmatched to any gene: 11. Germline CDR1 is SGHTA and CDR2 is FQGNSA. This CDR3 spans 16 amino acids. The CDR3 spells CASSLTAGGPRETQYF. CDR3 coding DNA: TGTGCCAGCAGCCTGACAGCGGGGGGCCCTCGAGAGACCCAGTACTTC.

This clonotype was found a few times. The rearrangement uses TRBV7-2 and TRBJ2-7; D is possibly TRBD1 or TRBD2 (5 bases each). The CDR3 spans 15 residues. Deletions cut 1 base from V and 2 bases from J, with 12 bases between. Germline lookup yields CDR1 SGHTA and CDR2 FQGNSA. The chain's CDR3 is CASSLDGGRAYEQYF. CDR3 coding DNA: TGTGCCAGCAGCTTAGATGGGGGACGAGCCTACGAGCAGTACTTC. Looking up the rest from reference TRBV7-2 and TRBJ2-7 gives the full variable domain: GAGVSQSPSNKVTEKGKDVELRCDPISGHTALYWYRQSLGQGLEFLIYFQGNSAPDKSGLPSDRFSAERTGGSVSTLTIQRTQQEDSAVYLCASSLDGGRAYEQYFGPGTRLTVT.

This clonotype was counted only a few times. The rearrangement uses TRBV5-1 and TRBJ2-3; D uncertain. Germline loops: CDR1 SGHRS, CDR2 YFSETQ. Trimming cost V 4 bases and J 2 bases, with 11 bases left between them. The CDR3 sequence is 14 residues long. The CDR3 sequence is CASSRPGNTDTQYF. CDR3 coding DNA: TGCGCCAGCAGCCGGCCAGGAAACACAGATACGCAGTATTTT.

In its sample, this clonotype was seen a few times. The chain has TRBV7-9 and TRBJ2-2; maybe TRBD2 (5 bases). CDR3 length: 12 amino acids. Looked up from germline, CDR1 is SEHNR and CDR2 is FQNEAQ (reference sequence). The germline V and J ends were trimmed by 6 bases and 5 bases, with 7 bases remaining between them. The CDR3 bases are TGTGCCAGCAGAGGGAGTACCGGGGAGCTGTTTTTT. Amino acids: CASRGSTGELFF.

This clonotype was counted a few times. V gene TRBV3-1 combines with J gene TRBJ2-1, with TRBD2 identical over 7 bases. Germline assignment: CDR1 LGHDT and CDR2 YNNKEL (reference sequence). The CDR3 runs to 20 residues. V was clipped by 3 bases and J by 6 bases; unmatched bases: 23. The CDR3 DNA follows: TGTGCCAGCAGCCAGGGTGTGATTGGCGGGAGAAACGGATTTGGCAATGAGCAGTTCTTC. It is translated as CASSQGVIGGRNGFGNEQFF.

This clonotype has just a few counts. This chain uses TRBV12-3 or TRBV12-4 with TRBJ2-5, with a tentative D call TRBD2 (6 bases). V lost 3 bases and J 4 bases, leaving 12 bases between the germline ends. The CDR3 consists of 14 residues. The CDR3 loop is CASSFNGGRETQYF. DNA for the CDR3: TGTGCCAGCAGTTTCAATGGAGGGAGAGAGACCCAGTACTTC.

Only a few counts were recorded for this clonotype. This chain joins TRBV3-1 and TRBJ2-1; maybe TRBD2 (7 bases). Germline CDR1 reads LGHDT; CDR2 reads YNNKEL (reference sequence). The CDR3 totals 17 residues. The V end lost 1 base, the J end lost 4 bases, and 17 bases lay between the germline ends. Written as DNA, the CDR3 is TGTGCCAGCAGCCAAGCTTTTGGGGAGGGGGTTTACAATGAGCAGTTCTTC. Residues: CASSQAFGEGVYNEQFF.

In DNA form, the CDR3 reads TGCGCCAGCAGTGGGGGACACGCGATGCTAAACACTGAAGCTTTCTTT. This codes for CASSGGHAMLNTEAFF. The V gene is TRBV10-1, the J gene TRBJ1-1; D is possibly TRBD1 (6 bases). Trimming removed 4 bases at V and 2 bases at J, with 17 bases between. The CDR3 totals 16 residues. From germline, CDR1 is WNHNN and CDR2 SYGVQD (reference sequence).

The J gene is TRBJ2-3, the V gene TRBV20-1; TRBD2 agrees at 8 bases. CDR3 size: 15 residues. Germline trimming cut 2 bases from V and 5 bases from J; bases unmatched to any gene: 9. Germline V lookup: CDR1 DFQATT, CDR2 SNEGSKA (reference sequence). CDR3 amino acids: CSARLNGGAIDTQYF. The CDR3 DNA reads as TGCAGTGCTAGACTTAACGGGGGGGCCATAGATACGCAGTATTTT.

This chain joins TRBV4-1 and TRBJ1-4; D is unclear. The V end lost 1 base, the J end lost 1 base, and 7 bases lay between the germline ends. Germline CDR1 MGHRA, CDR2 YSYEKL. This CDR3 region has 15 residues. CDR3 sequence (DNA): TGCGCCAGCAGCCAAGCGAGCCAAACTAATGAAAAACTGTTTTTT. This gives the protein CASSQASQTNEKLFF.

The CDR3 protein is CASSNGGLGTQYF. The CDR3 DNA follows: TGTGCCAGCAGCAACGGGGGCCTCGGGACCCAGTACTTC. The chain has TRBV6-2 or TRBV6-3 and TRBJ2-5; either TRBD1 or TRBD2 may fit D (6 bases each). From germline, CDR1 is MNHEY and CDR2 SVGEGT. V was clipped by 6 bases and J by 7 bases, with 15 bases between them. The CDR3 spans 13 residues.

This chain links TRBV27 with TRBJ2-5, with 7 bases identical to TRBD2. Germline trimming cut 2 bases from V and 2 bases from J; bases unmatched to any gene: 5. Per germline, CDR1 MNHEY and CDR2 SMNVEV (reference sequence). CDR3 length equals 15 residues. The CDR3 bases are TGTGCCAGCAGTTTAGACGGGAGGTTACAAGAGACCCAGTACTTC. This gives the protein CASSLDGRLQETQYF.

The rearrangement links TRBV18 to TRBJ1-2, with D unresolved. The CDR3 totals 14 residues. V gave up 2 bases and J gave up 8 bases, with 15 bases separating them. The germline gives CDR1 KGHSH, CDR2 LQKENI. The DNA of the CDR3 is TGTGCCAGCTCACCAAACGGAGGCTCGGGAGGCTACACCTTC. It is translated as CASSPNGGSGGYTF.

There are a few counts of this clonotype. V and J are TRBV30 and TRBJ2-3, with TRBD1 as a possible D gene (6 bases). There are 12 residues in the CDR3. The ends were cut back, 4 bases at V and 4 bases at J, with 9 bases in the middle. Germline V lookup: CDR1 GTSNPN, CDR2 SVGIG (reference sequence). The CDR3 region is CAWKGDADTQYF. The CDR3 bases are TGTGCCTGGAAGGGGGACGCAGATACGCAGTATTTT.

The J gene is TRBJ1-1, the V gene TRBV6-6, with D possibly matching TRBD1 (5 bases). Trimming removed 2 bases from V and 6 bases from J, with 13 bases in between. Per germline, CDR1 MNHNY and CDR2 SVGAGI (reference sequence). The CDR3 loop spans 14 amino acids. The CDR3 nucleotides are TGTGCCAGCAGTTACGGGCAGGGTGGGTCTGAAGCTTTCTTT. As protein: CASSYGQGGSEAFF.

At least ten counts were recorded for this clonotype. This sequence joins TRBV9 and TRBJ2-1; D gene ambiguous. This CDR3 is built from 12 residues. Between the trimmed V and J ends, which lost 0 bases and 13 bases, there was a span of 11 bases. CDR1 and CDR2 (germline): SGDLS, YYNGEE. The chain's CDR3 is CASSVGYQPQFF. Here the CDR3 DNA reads TGTGCCAGCAGCGTAGGGTATCAGCCCCAGTTCTTC.

The rearrangement joins TRBV10-2 to TRBJ2-1; TRBD1 matches 10 bases. V shed 6 bases and J 9 bases; nucleotides not matched to a gene: 11. Per the germline V gene, CDR1 is WSHSY and CDR2 is SAAADI. This CDR3 comprises 15 residues. CDR3 protein: CASRPPGQGLGEQFF. The CDR3 bases are TGCGCCAGCAGGCCTCCGGGACAGGGGTTAGGTGAGCAGTTCTTC.

This chain links TRBV7-9 with TRBJ1-1, with TRBD1 matching 10 bases. V lost 4 bases and J lost 7; bases outside the gene matches: 3. The CDR3 spans 13 residues. Looked up from germline, CDR1 is SEHNR and CDR2 is FQNEAQ (reference sequence). The CDR3 DNA follows: TGTGCCAGCAGCTGGGACAGGGGCTATGAAGCTTTCTTT. This encodes CASSWDRGYEAFF.

This clonotype was recorded only once. V usage is TRBV6-1 and J usage is TRBJ2-3; weak D call: TRBD2 (6 bases). The V and J ends lost 2 bases and 1 base respectively, with 13 bases between them. Germline CDR1 MNHNS, CDR2 SASEGT. CDR3 size: 16 residues. CDR3 DNA sequence: TGTGCCAGCAGTGAACTGGCGGGGACCCGCACAGATACGCAGTATTTT. It encodes CASSELAGTRTDTQYF.

The chain is built from TRBV6-5 and TRBJ2-5; tentatively, D is TRBD2 (6 bases). Trimming shortened V by 2 bases and J by 11 bases, and 21 bases separated the two germline ends. Germline CDR1 MNHEY, CDR2 SVGAGI. The CDR3 is made up of 15 amino acids. The CDR3 nucleotides read TGTGCCAGCAGTTACGTGCGGGGTGCCTACAATGGGCAGTACTTC. The encoded protein is CASSYVRGAYNGQYF.

The chain uses TRBV20-1 and TRBJ1-2; a possible D gene is TRBD1 (5 bases). CDR1 is DFQATT and CDR2 is SNEGSKA in the germline V gene (reference sequence). Trimming took off 4 bases at V and 12 bases at J, with 21 bases between the two ends. This CDR3 spans 13 amino acids. The CDR3 bases are TGCAGTGCTACACCCTTAGGGGCAAGAGGCCACACCTTC. The encoded protein is CSATPLGARGHTF.

The CDR3 sequence is CSARASGVGDTQYF. CDR3 DNA: TGCAGTGCTAGGGCTAGCGGGGTAGGGGATACGCAGTATTTT. The chain links TRBV20-1 to TRBJ2-3; TRBD2 matches 9 bases. The CDR3 spans 14 residues. V shed 3 bases and J 6 bases; nucleotides not matched to a gene: 7. Looked up from germline, CDR1 is DFQATT and CDR2 is SNEGSKA (reference sequence).

The genes are TRBV20-1 and TRBJ1-2; TRBD1 agrees at 7 bases. The germline CDR1 and CDR2 sequences are DFQATT and SNEGSKA (reference sequence). The J segment lost 6 bases and the V segment lost 5 bases, leaving 9 bases of the junction unmatched. The CDR3 is made up of 13 amino acids. CDR3: CSARSPGQHGYTF. The CDR3, as DNA: TGCAGTGCTCGATCACCGGGACAGCATGGCTACACCTTC.

The chain links TRBV4-1 to TRBJ2-7; 11 nucleotides match TRBD2. This CDR3 has 19 amino acids. Trimming removed 4 bases from V and 5 bases from J; junction bases left unmatched: 19. Germline CDR1 and CDR2: MGHRA and YSYEKL. The CDR3 sequence is CASSRSSGTSGRRVNEQYF. The CDR3 DNA reads TGCGCCAGCAGCCGATCCTCCGGCACTAGCGGGAGAAGAGTTAACGAGCAGTACTTC.

The genes are TRBV4-1 and TRBJ2-7; TRBD2 agrees at 8 bases. This CDR3 has 16 residues. The junction had 7 bases not matched to a gene; V was cut back by 0 bases and J by 3 bases. Germline CDR1 MGHRA, CDR2 YSYEKL. The CDR3 reads CASSQDAGTSYYEQYF. The CDR3 DNA reads TGCGCCAGCAGCCAAGACGCCGGGACTAGTTACTACGAGCAGTACTTC.